This TCR beta chain was recorded in a study of CD8 T cells in ankylosing spondylitis. Study findings and constraints: A motif of eight highly homologous TCR beta variants was seen as apparently characteristic of ankylosing spondylitis blood.

This clonotype was recorded many times. Its antigen is unknown. Quantitative barcoded 5'-RACE was used to prepare TCR beta libraries. TCRdb re-called the 5' RACE reads with MiXCR, one entry per CDR3 protein. The sample contains roughly 48,000 distinct CDR3 sequences, less than 8.5% of which appear only once. The TCR sequence derives from a female donor with ankylosing spondylitis or in good health (not recorded which). Sequencing was performed on blood, either unsorted or a sorted T cell fraction (not recorded which).

CDR3 sequence reads: CASSGGLATYNEQFF. CDR3 DNA: TGCGCCAGCAGCGGGGGACTAGCGACCTACAATGAGCAGTTCTTC. The rearrangement uses TRBV5-1 and TRBJ2-1; 10 nucleotides line up with TRBD2. The CDR3 loop spans 15 amino acids. The V gene's germline CDR1 is SGHRS and CDR2 YFSETQ. V lost 4 bases, J lost 2 bases, and 3 bases stayed unmatched.